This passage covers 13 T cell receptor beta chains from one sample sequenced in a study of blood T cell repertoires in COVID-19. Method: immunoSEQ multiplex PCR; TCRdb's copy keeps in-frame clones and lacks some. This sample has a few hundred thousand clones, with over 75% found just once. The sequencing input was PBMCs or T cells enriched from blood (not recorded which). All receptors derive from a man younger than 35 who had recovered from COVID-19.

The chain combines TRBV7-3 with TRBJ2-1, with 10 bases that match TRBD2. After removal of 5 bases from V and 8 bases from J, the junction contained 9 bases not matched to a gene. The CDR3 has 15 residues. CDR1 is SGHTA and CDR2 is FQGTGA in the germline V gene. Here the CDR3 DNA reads TGTGCCAGCAGCCCCTCTAGCGGGAGTAGGGATGAGCAGTTCTTC. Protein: CASSPSSGSRDEQFF. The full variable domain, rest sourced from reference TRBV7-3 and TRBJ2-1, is GAGVSQTPSNKVTEKGKYVELRCDPISGHTALYWYRQSLGQGPEFLIYFQGTGAADDSGLPNDRFFAVRPEGSVSTLKIQRTERGDSAVYLCASSPSSGSRDEQFFGPGTRLTVL.

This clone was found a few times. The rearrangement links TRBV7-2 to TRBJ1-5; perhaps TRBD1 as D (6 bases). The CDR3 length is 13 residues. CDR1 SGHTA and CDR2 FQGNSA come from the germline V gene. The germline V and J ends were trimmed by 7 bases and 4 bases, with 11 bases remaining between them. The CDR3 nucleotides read TGTGCCAGCACCCAGCAGGGGAATCAGCCCCAGCATTTT. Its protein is CASTQQGNQPQHF. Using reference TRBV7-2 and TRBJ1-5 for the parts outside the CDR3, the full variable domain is GAGVSQSPSNKVTEKGKDVELRCDPISGHTALYWYRQSLGQGLEFLIYFQGNSAPDKSGLPSDRFSAERTGGSVSTLTIQRTQQEDSAVYLCASTQQGNQPQHFGDGTRLSIL.

The CDR3 loop reads CSASRQEFYGYTF. In DNA form, the CDR3 reads TGCAGTGCTAGTCGACAGGAGTTCTATGGCTACACCTTC. The V gene is TRBV20-1, the J gene TRBJ1-2; D is perhaps TRBD1 (6 bases). CDR3 length equals 13 residues. The ends were cut back, 3 bases at V and 4 bases at J, with 12 bases in the middle. Per the germline V gene, CDR1 is DFQATT and CDR2 is SNEGSKA (reference sequence).

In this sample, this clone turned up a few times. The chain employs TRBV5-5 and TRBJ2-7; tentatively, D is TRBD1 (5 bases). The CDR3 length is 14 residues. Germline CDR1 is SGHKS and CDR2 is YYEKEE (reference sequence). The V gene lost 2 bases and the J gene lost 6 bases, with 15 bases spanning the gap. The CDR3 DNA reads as TGTGCCAGCAGCTTCATATTTCAGGGAACCGAGCAGTACTTC. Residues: CASSFIFQGTEQYF.

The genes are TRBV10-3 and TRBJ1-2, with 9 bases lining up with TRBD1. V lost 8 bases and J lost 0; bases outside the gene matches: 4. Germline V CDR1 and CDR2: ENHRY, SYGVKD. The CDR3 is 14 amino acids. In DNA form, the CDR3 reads TGTGCCATCGGGGGACAGGGAGCTAACTATGGCTACACCTTC. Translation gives CAIGGQGANYGYTF.

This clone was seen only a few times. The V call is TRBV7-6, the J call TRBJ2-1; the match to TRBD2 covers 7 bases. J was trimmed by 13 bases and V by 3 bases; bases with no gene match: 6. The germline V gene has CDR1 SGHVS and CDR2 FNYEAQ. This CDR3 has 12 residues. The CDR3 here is CASSFQRGSQFF. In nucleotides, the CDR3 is TGTGCCAGCAGCTTCCAGCGGGGTTCTCAGTTCTTC. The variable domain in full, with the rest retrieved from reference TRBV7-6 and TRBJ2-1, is GAGVSQSPRYKVTKRGQDVALRCDPISGHVSLYWYRQALGQGPEFLTYFNYEAQQDKSGLPNDRFSAERPEGSISTLTIQRTEQRDSAMYRCASSFQRGSQFFGPGTRLTVL.

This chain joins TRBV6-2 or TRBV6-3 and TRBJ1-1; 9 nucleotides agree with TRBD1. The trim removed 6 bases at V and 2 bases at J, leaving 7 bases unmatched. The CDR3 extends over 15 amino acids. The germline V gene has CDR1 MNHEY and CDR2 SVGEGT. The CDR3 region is CASSPRQGVNTEAFF. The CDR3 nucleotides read TGTGCCAGCAGCCCACGACAGGGGGTAAACACTGAAGCTTTCTTT.

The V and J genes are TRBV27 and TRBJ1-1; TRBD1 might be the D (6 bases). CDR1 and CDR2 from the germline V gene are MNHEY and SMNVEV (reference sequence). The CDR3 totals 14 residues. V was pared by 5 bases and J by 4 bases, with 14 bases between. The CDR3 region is CASSTQAGVTEAFF. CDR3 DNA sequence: TGTGCCAGCAGTACACAGGCAGGGGTCACTGAAGCTTTCTTT.

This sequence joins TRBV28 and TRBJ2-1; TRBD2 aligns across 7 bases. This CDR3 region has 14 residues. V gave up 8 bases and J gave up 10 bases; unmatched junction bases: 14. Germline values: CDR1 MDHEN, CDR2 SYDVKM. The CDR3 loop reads CASWPSGRSGEQFF. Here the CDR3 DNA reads TGTGCCAGCTGGCCTAGCGGCAGAAGTGGGGAGCAGTTCTTC.

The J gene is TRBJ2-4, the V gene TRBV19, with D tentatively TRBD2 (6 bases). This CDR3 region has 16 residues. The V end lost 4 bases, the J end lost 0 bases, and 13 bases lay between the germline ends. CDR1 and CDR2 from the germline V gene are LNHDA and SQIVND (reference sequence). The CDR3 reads CASSRTGTLAKNIQYF. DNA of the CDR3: TGTGCCAGTAGTAGGACGGGGACTTTAGCCAAAAACATTCAGTACTTC.

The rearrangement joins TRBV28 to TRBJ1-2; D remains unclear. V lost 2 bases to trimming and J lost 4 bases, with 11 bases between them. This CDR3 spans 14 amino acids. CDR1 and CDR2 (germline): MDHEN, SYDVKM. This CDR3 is CASSLGFEGYGYTF. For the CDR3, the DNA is TGTGCCAGCAGTTTAGGGTTCGAGGGCTATGGCTACACCTTC.

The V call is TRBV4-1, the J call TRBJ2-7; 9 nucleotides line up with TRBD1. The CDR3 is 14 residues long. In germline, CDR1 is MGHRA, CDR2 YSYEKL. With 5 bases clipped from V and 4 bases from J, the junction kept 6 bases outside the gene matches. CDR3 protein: CASSTRDREYEQYF. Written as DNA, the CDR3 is TGCGCCAGCAGCACCCGGGACAGGGAATACGAGCAGTACTTC.

CDR3 coding DNA: TGCAGCGCAAAGAGAACTAATGAAAAACTGTTTTTT. Translated, it gives CSAKRTNEKLFF. The genes are TRBV29-1 and TRBJ1-4; D is ambiguous. This CDR3 contains 12 residues. Germline values: CDR1 SQVTM, CDR2 ANQGSEA. The V end was cut by 7 bases, the J end by 1 base, with 7 bases between.